This T cell receptor (beta chain) originates from a study of T cell repertoires in cytomegalovirus infection. This clonotype was counted many times. Its antigen remains unidentified. Per the germline V gene, CDR1 is LNHDA and CDR2 is SQIVND (reference sequence). The ends were cut back, 0 bases at V and 0 bases at J, with 14 bases in the middle. The CDR3 contains 17 residues. One entry per CDR3 protein, called by TCRdb with MiXCR from the reads. The table records approximately 990,000 distinct CDR3 sequences, about a third of them present only once. The origin of this receptor is a human donor in good health (CMV status not recorded). Some clones in this sample may be carry-over from other donors' samples. The chain is built from TRBV19 and TRBJ1-1; possible D gene TRBD1, 6 bases. This specimen consisted of cultured CD8+ T cells from PBMCs, obtained from culture after CMV antigen stimulation. The CDR3 nucleotides read TGTGCCAGTAGTATAGATTCGGACAGCCCCATGAACACTGAAGCTTTCTTT. It yields the protein CASSIDSDSPMNTEAFF.